Listed below are T cell receptor beta chains from one sample, sequenced in a study of T cells in Graves' hyperthyroidism and ophthalmopathy. TCRdb used MiXCR to reprocess the multiplex PCR reads, holding one entry per CDR3 protein. The sample consists of hundreds of thousands of distinct CDR3 sequences, roughly 13% of them appearing once. Input material: blood. Source of these receptors: a woman between 18 and 29 years old with Graves' hyperthyroidism. Each CDR3 is given with its conserved first and last residue. The D gene is left open where the match is weak. The size field is filled for only some rows; it gives once, few, many or a size class.

TRBV11-2	.	13	TRBJ1-1	many	CASSLSNGPEAFF	TGTGCCAGCAGCTTATCTAATGGCCCTGAAGCTTTCTTT
TRBV24-1	.	13	TRBJ2-1	.	CATSALPYNEQFF	TGTGCCACCAGTGCACTTCCCTACAATGAGCAGTTCTTC
TRBV11-2	TRBD1	16	TRBJ1-4	many	CASSHLRDRAPGKLFF	TGTGCCAGCAGCCATCTCCGGGACAGGGCACCGGGAAAACTGTTTTTT
TRBV5-6	TRBD1	15	TRBJ2-3	many	CASSLRTGGTDTQYF	TGTGCCAGCAGCCTGAGGACAGGAGGCACAGATACGCAGTATTTT
TRBV9	TRBD1	16	TRBJ2-1	few	CASSGGTGGGYNEQFF	TGTGCCAGCAGCGGGGGGACAGGGGGAGGTTACAATGAGCAGTTCTTC
TRBV4-3	TRBD2	14	TRBJ2-7	.	CASSPGRAVNEQYF	TGCGCCAGCAGCCCCGGGAGGGCCGTCAACGAGCAGTACTTC
TRBV11-2	.	11	TRBJ2-3	many	CASGRLDTQYF	TGTGCCAGCGGACGACTAGATACGCAGTATTTT
TRBV5-1	.	12	TRBJ1-2	many	CASSFEFYGYTF	TGCGCCAGCAGCTTCGAATTCTATGGCTACACCTTC
TRBV3-1	TRBD2	16	TRBJ2-3	many	CASSHRLAGGRDTQYF	TGTGCCAGCAGCCATAGACTAGCGGGGGGGCGGGATACGCAGTATTTT
TRBV5-1	.	15	TRBJ2-5	few	CASSQLETGLETQYF	TGCGCCAGCAGCCAACTAGAGACTGGCTTAGAGACCCAGTACTTC
TRBV10-3	TRBD2	15	TRBJ2-7	.	CAISRGEPSSYEQYF	TGTGCCATCAGTCGGGGGGAACCGAGCTCCTACGAGCAGTACTTC
TRBV3-1	.	12	TRBJ1-1	many	CASSQYEGEAFF	TGTGCCAGCAGCCAATACGAGGGTGAAGCTTTCTTT
TRBV9	.	15	TRBJ1-1	.	CASSTLGPHGAEAFF	TGTGCCAGCAGCACGCTGGGACCGCACGGCGCTGAAGCTTTCTTT
TRBV7-2	.	14	TRBJ2-7	many	CASSFRQVAYEQYF	TGTGCCAGCAGCTTCCGACAGGTCGCCTACGAGCAGTACTTC
TRBV18	.	13	TRBJ2-2	many	CASSWTQTGELFF	TGTGCCAGCTCATGGACCCAAACCGGGGAGCTGTTTTTT
TRBV7-9	TRBD2	18	TRBJ2-5	once	CASSLNQRGSSIQETQYF	TGTGCCAGCAGCTTAAACCAGCGGGGGAGCTCCATTCAAGAGACCCAGTACTTC
TRBV29-1	.	13	TRBJ1-1	.	CSVYPGGVPEAFF	TGCAGCGTCTATCCCGGCGGAGTTCCTGAAGCTTTCTTT